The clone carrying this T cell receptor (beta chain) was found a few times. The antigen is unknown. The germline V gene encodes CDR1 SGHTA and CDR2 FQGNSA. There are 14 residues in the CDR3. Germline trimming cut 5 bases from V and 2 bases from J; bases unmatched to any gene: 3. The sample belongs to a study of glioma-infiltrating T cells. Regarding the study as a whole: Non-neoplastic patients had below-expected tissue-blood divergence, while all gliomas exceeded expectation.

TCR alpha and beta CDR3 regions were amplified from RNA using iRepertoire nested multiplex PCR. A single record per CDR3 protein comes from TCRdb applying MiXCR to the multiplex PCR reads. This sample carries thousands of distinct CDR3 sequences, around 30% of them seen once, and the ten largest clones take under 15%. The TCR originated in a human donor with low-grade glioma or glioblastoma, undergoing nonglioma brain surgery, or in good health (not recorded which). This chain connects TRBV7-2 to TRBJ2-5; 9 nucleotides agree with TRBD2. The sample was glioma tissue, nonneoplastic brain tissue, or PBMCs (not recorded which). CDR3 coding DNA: TGTGCCAGCAGCCGACTAGCGGAACAAGAGACCCAGTACTTC. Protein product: CASSRLAEQETQYF.